These 24 T cell receptor beta chains share one sample of origin, sequenced in a study of cytomegalovirus exposure and HLA in healthy donors. The PCR had 60 Vbeta and 13 Jbeta primers. TCRdb's table, derived via immunoSEQ multiplex PCR, lists solely in-frame clones and lacks some. In the table there are roughly 80,000 clones, more than 75% of which are singletons. The sample consisted of PBMCs. These receptors all stem from a man aged 35 to 55 in good health and CMV-seronegative.

J is TRBJ1-1 and V is TRBV7-2; 9 bases are shared with TRBD1. V dropped 5 bases and J dropped 4; count of bases not matched to a gene: 2. This CDR3 spans 13 amino acids. The V gene's germline CDR1 is SGHTA and CDR2 FQGNSA. For the CDR3, the DNA is TGTGCCAGCAGCGCGACAGGGGGCACTGAAGCTTTCTTT. Its protein is CASSATGGTEAFF.

V is TRBV11-2 and J is TRBJ1-1, with 9 bases fitting TRBD1. CDR3 length equals 15 residues. Trimming removed 0 bases from V and 10 bases from J; junction bases left unmatched: 9. Germline CDR1 reads SGHAT; CDR2 reads FQNNGV. This CDR3 is CASSLEWGQGVPAFF. DNA of the CDR3: TGTGCCAGCAGCTTAGAATGGGGACAGGGTGTCCCAGCTTTCTTT.

The chain has TRBV18 and TRBJ1-1, with TRBD1 matching over 9 bases. The trim removed 3 bases at V and 9 bases at J, leaving 14 bases unmatched. Germline loops: CDR1 KGHSH, CDR2 LQKENI. The CDR3 runs to 16 residues. CDR3 DNA: TGTGCCAGCTCACCCGCCCCTCCAGGGACAGGGAGGAAAGCTTTCTTT. Its translation: CASSPAPPGTGRKAFF.

On this clone: At one end the junction does not follow the germline gene, possibly because of a read error. The chain employs TRBV5-1 and TRBJ1-2, with 8 positions matching TRBD1. Germline CDR1 SGHRS, CDR2 YFSETQ. The CDR3 consists of 14 residues. The DNA of the CDR3 is TGCGCCAGCAGCTTATCAGGGGGCTCGAATGGCTACCCCTTC. It codes for CASSLSGGSNGYPF.

This chain connects TRBV7-2 to TRBJ2-7; 10 bases line up with TRBD2. The CDR3 is made up of 17 amino acids. Trimming took 0 bases from V and 7 from J; bases not matched to a gene: 12. The germline CDR1 and CDR2 sequences are SGHTA and FQGNSA. CDR3 in amino acids: CASSLASLAGGLREQYF. The DNA of the CDR3 is TGTGCCAGCAGCTTAGCGTCGTTAGCGGGGGGCCTACGTGAGCAGTACTTC.

This chain uses TRBV2 with TRBJ2-1; D might be TRBD2 (7 bases). There are 16 residues in the CDR3. Germline V gene data show CDR1 as SNHLY and CDR2 as FYNNEI. Trimming took 6 bases from V and 1 from J, leaving 16 bases between them. The CDR3 DNA reads as TGTGCCAGCAGCAACCAGGGGAGGGCATCCTACAATGAGCAGTTCTTC. Amino acid sequence: CASSNQGRASYNEQFF.

V and J are TRBV27 and TRBJ2-5; TRBD2 matches 7 bases. J gave up 3 bases and V 4 bases, and 11 bases lay outside the gene matches. The CDR3 has 16 residues. Germline V lookup: CDR1 MNHEY, CDR2 SMNVEV (reference sequence). The CDR3 here is CASSSPQRGKKETQYF. The CDR3 DNA reads as TGTGCCAGCAGTTCCCCGCAGCGGGGAAAGAAAGAGACCCAGTACTTC.

This clone was seen a few times. The chain links TRBV4-2 to TRBJ2-4, with D maybe TRBD2 (6 bases). The CDR3 is 12 amino acids. Germline values: CDR1 LGHNA, CDR2 YNFKEQ. With 5 bases removed from V and 9 bases from J, the gap between germline ends came to 11 bases. CDR3 region: CASSGPEGIQYF. CDR3 in DNA: TGTGCCAGCAGCGGACCGGAGGGCATTCAGTACTTC.

This sequence joins TRBV6-5 and TRBJ2-7; D gene unclear. The CDR3 runs 15 residues. The V end lost 4 bases, the J end lost 3 bases, and 16 bases lay between the germline ends. The germline CDR1 and CDR2 sequences are MNHEY and SVGAGI. The CDR3 protein is CASSFLSTGNYEQYF. The CDR3 bases are TGTGCCAGCAGTTTCCTATCGACTGGCAACTACGAGCAGTACTTC.

V is TRBV4-2 and J is TRBJ1-2; 8 bases align to TRBD1. Trimming cost V 2 bases and J 1 base; bases outside gene matches: 9. There are 17 residues in the CDR3. Germline CDR1 reads LGHNA; CDR2 reads YNFKEQ. DNA for the CDR3: TGTGCCAGCAGCCAATTCCCGGGACAGGATAATAACTATGGCTACACCTTC. This encodes CASSQFPGQDNNYGYTF.

V and J are TRBV4-1 and TRBJ2-1, with D maybe TRBD2 (6 bases). This CDR3 has 18 amino acids. Trimming left V 1 base short and J 0 bases short, with 16 bases between. Germline-derived CDR1 and CDR2 are MGHRA and YSYEKL. CDR3 protein: CASSQGWRALLSYNEQFF. CDR3 sequence (DNA): TGCGCCAGCAGCCAAGGGTGGAGGGCCTTACTCTCCTACAATGAGCAGTTCTTC.

Notes on this clone: At one end, the junction sequence differs from germline, possibly due to a read error. The genes are TRBV7-9 and TRBJ1-6; TRBD1 matches 11 bases. This CDR3 has 17 residues. Per the germline V gene, CDR1 is SEHNR and CDR2 is FQNEAQ (reference sequence). CDR3 bases: TGTTCCAGCAGCTCCCGGGACAGGGGGTTCTATAATTCACCCCTCCACTTT. Amino acids: CSSSSRDRGFYNSPLHF.

V gene TRBV27 combines with J gene TRBJ1-6; 7 nucleotides match TRBD1. CDR1 is MNHEY and CDR2 is SMNVEV in the germline V gene (reference sequence). V shed 2 bases, J shed 9 bases, and the junction held 10 bases outside the gene matches. The CDR3 has 16 amino acids. The CDR3 nucleotides read TGTGCCAGCAGTTTAAACCCTCCCGGGACAGCTTCACCCCTCCACTTT. It translates to CASSLNPPGTASPLHF.

This chain connects TRBV7-9 to TRBJ2-4; 8 nucleotides align to TRBD1. CDR3 length: 17 residues. Germline V gene sequence: CDR1 SEHNR, CDR2 FQNEAQ (reference sequence). V dropped 5 bases and J dropped 6; count of bases not matched to a gene: 15. CDR3 amino acids: CASSLRDRPDRINIQYF. CDR3 DNA sequence: TGTGCCAGCAGCCTCCGGGACAGGCCAGATCGTATAAACATTCAGTACTTC.

J is TRBJ2-5 and V is TRBV19; 8 nucleotides line up with TRBD1. This CDR3 spans 14 amino acids. The V and J ends lost 3 bases and 4 bases, in that order; junction bases with no gene match: 4. Looked up from germline, CDR1 is LNHDA and CDR2 is SQIVND (reference sequence). As DNA, the CDR3 is TGTGCCAGTAGTATCAGCAGGGGGCGAGAGACCCAGTACTTC. It translates to CASSISRGRETQYF.

The chain couples TRBV6-6 to TRBJ2-5; 9 bases are shared with TRBD1. Matching the DNA end better, TRBJ2-7 makes the J call doubtful. Germline CDR1 reads MNHNY; CDR2 reads SVGAGI (reference sequence). The CDR3 is 15 residues long. The CDR3 reads CASSYPGQGSYEQYF. The CDR3, as DNA: TGTGCCAGCAGTTACCCCGGACAGGGGAGCTACGAGCAGTACTTC.

V is TRBV6-1 and J is TRBJ1-5; no clear D. There are 14 residues in the CDR3. Germline V gene sequence: CDR1 MNHNS, CDR2 SASEGT. V was shortened by 4 bases and J by 4 bases, with 11 bases between the two germline ends. CDR3: CASSGPGGNQPQHF. The CDR3, as DNA: TGTGCCAGCAGTGGACCAGGTGGTAATCAGCCCCAGCATTTT.

Written as DNA, the CDR3 is TGTGCCAGCAGTCCCTCGGGACAGGGAGGAGGGGAGCTGTTTTTT. This codes for CASSPSGQGGGELFF. This chain uses TRBV28 with TRBJ2-2; 9 nucleotides line up with TRBD1. CDR3 length: 15 residues. The germline V gene has CDR1 MDHEN and CDR2 SYDVKM. J lost 8 bases, V lost 5 bases, and 9 bases had no gene match.

CDR3 nucleotides: TGTGCCAGCAGTGAATACGCCGGCTCTGGGGCCAACGTCCTGACTTTC. Translated: CASSEYAGSGANVLTF. This chain connects TRBV25-1 to TRBJ2-6, with D hard to call. The germline gives CDR1 MGHDK, CDR2 SYGVNS. With 0 bases removed from V and 0 bases from J, the gap between germline ends came to 6 bases. The CDR3 runs to 16 residues.

This clone came up once. The chain carries TRBV7-8 and TRBJ1-5; D not certain. The germline V gene has CDR1 SGHVS and CDR2 FQNEAQ. The V gene lost 0 bases and the J gene lost 2 bases, with 8 bases spanning the gap. This CDR3 has 15 residues. CDR3 sequence reads: CASSLASGGNQPQHF. CDR3 DNA sequence: TGTGCCAGCAGCTTAGCCTCGGGTGGCAATCAGCCCCAGCATTTT.

The gene calls are TRBV18 and TRBJ2-7; tentatively, D is TRBD2 (5 bases). V was shortened by 3 bases and J by 7 bases, with 13 bases between the two germline ends. The CDR3 length is 13 residues. Germline-derived CDR1 and CDR2 are KGHSH and LQKENI. The CDR3 is CASSPGLEGEQYF. Here the CDR3 DNA reads TGTGCCAGCTCACCCGGACTGGAAGGGGAGCAGTACTTC.

The rearrangement joins TRBV7-8 to TRBJ2-7, with 12 bases fitting TRBD1. The CDR3 contains 16 residues. J was trimmed by 4 bases and V by 4 bases; bases with no gene match: 8. Per the germline V gene, CDR1 is SGHVS and CDR2 is FQNEAQ. The CDR3 here is CASSYSPGQGAYEQYF. The CDR3 DNA reads as TGTGCCAGCAGCTACTCTCCGGGACAGGGGGCTTACGAGCAGTACTTC.

This clone was observed once. This chain uses TRBV21-1 with TRBJ1-2; the table's D call TRBD1 went unverified against the DNA. TRBV21-1 constitutes a pseudogene. The CDR3 consists of 14 residues. CDR3 region: CASSGDTFSHGYTF. As DNA, the CDR3 is TGTGCCAGCAGCGGGGACACGTTCAGCCATGGCTACACCTTC.

The chain employs TRBV6-6 and TRBJ2-2; D is undetermined. There are 15 residues in the CDR3. The V gene lost 6 bases and the J gene lost 4 bases, with 15 bases spanning the gap. Germline V lookup: CDR1 MNHNY, CDR2 SVGAGI (reference sequence). CDR3 region: CASRFNVVRTGELFF. The DNA of the CDR3 is TGTGCCAGCAGATTCAACGTAGTGCGCACCGGGGAGCTGTTTTTT.